This is a list of T cell receptor beta chains from one sample in a study of cytomegalovirus exposure and HLA in healthy donors. TCRdb's copy holds only in-frame clones and misses some; the assay was immunoSEQ multiplex PCR. The sample yields roughly 88,000 clones, approximately 80% seen once. The sample was PBMCs. These receptors all come from a man aged 30-40 years in good health and CMV-seropositive. CDR3s include the opening cysteine and the closing phenylalanine or tryptophan. A D gene is named only where the DNA matches it firmly. The listing skips clone size in some rows; elsewhere it reads once, few, many or a size class.

v_gene	d_gene	j_gene	abundance	CDR3aa	CDR3nt
TRBV4-2	NA	TRBJ2-3	few	CASSQYQGRGTDTQYF	TGTGCCAGCAGCCAATATCAAGGCAGGGGCACAGATACGCAGTATTTT
TRBV7-6	NA	TRBJ2-2	NA	CASSPQGSTGELFF	TGTGCCAGCAGCCCACAGGGTAGCACCGGGGAGCTGTTTTTT
TRBV5-4	NA	TRBJ1-3	NA	CASSRTPSSGNTIYF	TGTGCCAGCAGCCGCACTCCTAGTTCTGGAAACACCATATATTTT
TRBV9	NA	TRBJ1-3	NA	CASSFIDTGSGNTIYF	TGTGCCAGCAGCTTCATAGACACCGGCTCTGGAAACACCATATATTTT
TRBV27	TRBD1	TRBJ2-1	NA	CASSTDRDNNEQFF	TGTGCCAGCAGTACGGACAGGGACAACAATGAGCAGTTCTTC
TRBV9	TRBD2	TRBJ2-5	few	CASSVAGGNQQETQYF	TGTGCCAGCAGCGTAGCGGGGGGGAACCAACAAGAGACCCAGTACTTC
TRBV9	NA	TRBJ1-2	NA	CASSPHGYGYTF	TGTGCCAGCAGCCCCCACGGCTATGGCTACACCTTC
TRBV4-3	TRBD1	TRBJ2-7	few	CASSQLRDSAYEQYF	TGCGCCAGCAGCCAGCTCCGGGACAGTGCCTACGAGCAGTACTTC
TRBV11-3	NA	TRBJ2-2	NA	CASSLGRLGRTGELFF	TGTGCCAGCAGCTTAGGTCGGCTAGGGAGGACCGGGGAGCTGTTTTTT
TRBV10-3	NA	TRBJ2-1	once	CAISELWQGDNEQFF	TGTGCCATCAGTGAGTTATGGCAAGGGGACAATGAGCAGTTCTTC
TRBV7-9	NA	TRBJ1-3	NA	CASSPYSGNTIYF	TGTGCCAGCAGCCCTTACTCTGGAAACACCATATATTTT
TRBV4-3	NA	TRBJ2-2	few	CASSQVLGGRGELFF	TGCGCCAGCAGCCAAGTGTTGGGGGGACGCGGGGAGCTGTTTTTT
TRBV5-4	TRBD2	TRBJ2-3	NA	CASSHKRGGRTDTQYF	TGTGCCAGCAGCCATAAGCGGGGGGGCCGGACAGATACGCAGTATTTT
TRBV4-3	TRBD2	TRBJ2-1	NA	CASSQDPSLSGGNEQFF	TGCGCCAGCAGCCAAGATCCGTCCCTTTCGGGGGGGAATGAGCAGTTCTTC
TRBV15	NA	TRBJ1-1	NA	CATSRETANTEAFF	TGTGCCACCAGCAGAGAGACAGCGAACACTGAAGCTTTCTTT
TRBV29-1	NA	TRBJ2-7	NA	CSVALVEYEQYF	TGCAGCGTTGCCCTTGTTGAGTACGAGCAGTACTTC
TRBV7-3	NA	TRBJ1-1	NA	CASSPRVGANTEAFF	TGTGCCAGCAGCCCGAGGGTGGGGGCGAACACTGAAGCTTTCTTT
TRBV9	NA	TRBJ2-6	NA	CASSPRPSGANVLTF	TGTGCCAGCAGCCCCCGTCCCTCTGGGGCCAACGTCCTGACTTTC
TRBV7-3	TRBD1	TRBJ2-2	NA	CASSLGQGGAGELFF	TGTGCCAGCAGCTTGGGACAGGGTGGGGCCGGGGAGCTGTTTTTT
TRBV7-8	TRBD1	TRBJ2-2	NA	CASSLGQGFRTGELFF	TGTGCCAGCAGCTTAGGACAGGGGTTTAGGACCGGGGAGCTGTTTTTT
TRBV5-1	TRBD1	TRBJ2-5	NA	CASGLGQGAKQTQYF	TGCGCCAGCGGACTAGGACAGGGGGCGAAGCAGACCCAGTACTTC
TRBV5-1	NA	TRBJ1-6	once	CASSLTGNRGNSPLHF	TGCGCCAGCAGCTTAACCGGAAACCGAGGAAATTCACCCCTCCACTTT
TRBV9	TRBD2	TRBJ2-1	NA	CASSVQPRGGAYYNEQFF	TGTGCCAGCAGCGTACAACCCCGCGGGGGGGCCTACTACAATGAGCAGTTCTTC
TRBV9	TRBD2	TRBJ2-7	NA	CASSVAGGLEQYF	TGTGCCAGCAGCGTAGCGGGGGGATTAGAGCAGTACTTC
TRBV6-5	NA	TRBJ2-4	few	CASMRRAKNIQYF	TGTGCCAGCATGAGAAGAGCCAAAAACATTCAGTACTTC
TRBV2	NA	TRBJ1-4	NA	CASSEGASGKLFF	TGTGCCAGCAGTGAGGGGGCATCGGGAAAACTGTTTTTT
TRBV30	NA	TRBJ1-6	NA	CAWSDTEGSPLHF	TGTGCCTGGAGTGATACAGAAGGTTCACCCCTCCACTTT
TRBV5-4	TRBD1	TRBJ1-2	NA	CASSDGRQGSYGYTF	TGTGCCAGCAGCGATGGCCGACAGGGGAGCTATGGCTACACCTTC
TRBV7-2	TRBD2	TRBJ2-1	few	CASSRRTSGPYNEQFF	TGTGCCAGCAGCCGGCGGACTAGCGGGCCGTACAATGAGCAGTTCTTC
TRBV10-3	NA	TRBJ2-3	NA	CAIGLTQYF	TGTGCCATCGGGCTTACGCAGTATTTT
TRBV5-1	NA	TRBJ1-4	few	CASSLITGEKLFF	TGCGCCAGCAGCTTGATTACAGGAGAAAAACTGTTTTTT
TRBV4-3	TRBD2	TRBJ2-2	many	CASSQLSGLGAGELFF	TGCGCCAGCAGCCAACTTTCGGGACTAGGAGCCGGGGAGCTGTTTTTT
TRBV19	NA	TRBJ2-7	NA	CASSIAERPDFYEQYF	TGTGCCAGTAGTATAGCGGAAAGGCCGGACTTCTACGAGCAGTACTTC
TRBV7-9	TRBD1	TRBJ1-2	NA	CASSSPEGAYGYTF	TGTGCCAGCAGCTCCCCCGAGGGGGCCTATGGCTACACCTTC
TRBV28	NA	TRBJ2-3	NA	CASTLQRRDTQYF	TGTGCCAGCACCCTCCAGAGGCGGGATACGCAGTATTTT
TRBV6-5	NA	TRBJ2-3	NA	CASSYSTRDTQYF	TGTGCCAGCAGTTACTCTACCAGAGATACGCAGTATTTT
TRBV4-1	TRBD1	TRBJ2-3	NA	CASSRPPGTEGTDTQYF	TGCGCCAGCAGCCGCCCCCCCGGGACAGAGGGCACAGATACGCAGTATTTT
TRBV28	NA	TRBJ2-1	NA	CASRGTSEQFF	TGTGCCAGCAGAGGGACTTCCGAGCAGTTCTTC
TRBV5-1	NA	TRBJ2-3	NA	CASSLWGVGDTQYF	TGCGCCAGCAGCTTGTGGGGAGTCGGGGATACGCAGTATTTT